The entry below describes one T cell receptor beta chain. CDR1 and CDR2 from the germline V gene are MDHEN and SYDVKM. Trimming shortened V by 6 bases and J by 4 bases, and 15 bases separated the two germline ends. The length of the CDR3 is 14 residues. Using immunoSEQ multiplex PCR, the repertoire was profiled, and TCRdb retains in-frame clones only, with some absent. The table records 650,000 to 950,000 clones, roughly 88% of them present only once. The data were taken from a study of shared T cell receptors in the human thymus. The sample was also linked to a second study, of human thymus T cells.

This sequence joins TRBV28 and TRBJ1-2; the D gene is possibly TRBD1 (5 bases). Sequenced sample: thymocytes. The receptor was derived from a girl less than two years old with a congenital heart defect. The chain's CDR3 is CASRRRRGLYGYTF. The CDR3 DNA reads TGTGCCAGCAGGCGCAGGCGGGGCCTCTATGGCTACACCTTC.